The sequence of this TCR beta chain was determined in a study of shared clonotypes between healthy human individuals. Study in general: Per-donor plates numbered three CD4 naive, three CD4 memory, two CD8 naive and one CD8 memory.

Study results and caveats: Sequencing depth was predicted to influence how clonotypes are shared among donors.

The genomic DNA of each subset was split evenly across several immunoSEQ plates. Only in-frame clones appear in the TCRdb table, and some are missing; sequencing was by immunoSEQ multiplex PCR. The sample has approximately 1,500,000 clones; around 98% are singletons. Note on this clone: No antigen is known for it.

CDR1 and CDR2 (germline): LNHDA, SQIVND (reference sequence). The V and J ends lost 0 bases and 0 bases respectively, with 6 bases between them. The CDR3 extends over 14 amino acids. The sample taken for sequencing was naive CD4+ T cells sorted from blood. Indicated subset: CD45RA+ positively selected. This chain links TRBV19 with TRBJ2-7; TRBD1 is a possible D gene (6 bases). This TCR derives from a man aged 25-45 years in good health. The DNA of the CDR3 is TGTGCCAGTAGTATAGAACAGGGCTCCTACGAGCAGTACTTC. Translating it yields CASSIEQGSYEQYF.